Below are 28 T cell receptor beta chains sequenced from a single sample in a study of response to subunit inactivated influenza vaccine (dated by TCRdb to 2016 to 2019). The method behind the library was RT-PCR. Sequencing was performed on an Illumina HiSeq 2500. TCRdb passed the public sequencing reads through fastp at Q25 and MiXCR, retaining productive beta sequences. Rows merge per CDR3 protein into single entries with the most common DNA and genes. This sample gives roughly 500,000 distinct CDR3 sequences in total; approximately 24% of them show up just once. Together, the top ten hold about 3% of the sample. These data were likewise used in another study, on T cells expressing NK-cell markers. As described in the second report: TCR beta cDNA libraries were made by 5'RACE template switching that added a universal primer site and unique molecular identifiers.

The starting material was CD4+ T cells sorted from PBMCs, obtained 12 days after vaccination. These receptors were taken from a man in his fifties who received an inactivated influenza vaccine. Donor details come from another sample of the same person, matched by shared clones.

The rearrangement uses TRBV15 and TRBJ2-2, with D tentatively TRBD1 (6 bases). The V end lost 0 bases, the J end lost 7 bases, and 9 bases lay between the germline ends. Germline-derived CDR1 and CDR2 are LNHNV and YYDKDF (reference sequence). This CDR3 is built from 14 residues. The CDR3 DNA reads as TGTGCCACCAGCAGAGAACAGGGTAGCGGGGAGCTGTTTTTT. It translates to CATSREQGSGELFF.

This chain links TRBV7-4 with TRBJ1-1, with a tentative D call TRBD1 (5 bases). The V end was cut by 1 base, the J end by 4 bases, with 22 bases between. The CDR3 has 18 amino acids. Germline CDR1 SGHVT, CDR2 SQSDAQ. CDR3 protein: CASSLGVPGPGGTTEAFF. The DNA for the CDR3 is TGTGCCAGCAGCTTAGGCGTTCCGGGCCCGGGCGGGACCACTGAAGCTTTCTTT.

There are a few counts of this clonotype. J is TRBJ2-1 and V is TRBV20-1; D is possibly TRBD1 (6 bases). Trimming took off 4 bases at V and 5 bases at J, with 12 bases between the two ends. The germline CDR1 and CDR2 sequences are DFQATT and SNEGSKA (reference sequence). The CDR3 sequence is 13 residues long. The CDR3 spells CSATPQGDNEQFF. As DNA, the CDR3 is TGCAGTGCTACCCCACAGGGCGACAATGAGCAGTTCTTC.

This clonotype was seen a few times. This rearrangement joins TRBV6-5 to TRBJ2-1; D is perhaps TRBD2 (6 bases). V lost 6 bases, J lost 9 bases, and 12 bases lay in between. The germline CDR1 and CDR2 sequences are MNHEY and SVGAGI. The CDR3 is 12 amino acids. The CDR3 coding sequence is TGTGCCAGCAGCCAGCGGGTGGGTGAGCAGTTCTTC. It encodes CASSQRVGEQFF.

This clonotype was seen only a few times. The chain uses TRBV20-1 and TRBJ2-1; unclear D gene. Trimming removed 0 bases from V and 0 bases from J, with 9 bases in between. The germline V gene has CDR1 DFQATT and CDR2 SNEGSKA (reference sequence). CDR3 length: 15 amino acids. Here the CDR3 reads CSARDPTYSYNEQFF. CDR3 DNA sequence: TGCAGTGCTAGAGATCCTACTTACTCCTACAATGAGCAGTTCTTC.

This clonotype was recorded once. The rearrangement links TRBV6-1 to TRBJ2-7; 9 bases match TRBD1. V shed 6 bases, J shed 3 bases, and the junction held 3 bases outside the gene matches. This CDR3 has 13 residues. Germline V gene data show CDR1 as MNHNS and CDR2 as SASEGT. Written as DNA, the CDR3 is TGTGCCAGCAGAACAGGGGGCCGCTACGAGCAGTACTTC. This sequence encodes CASRTGGRYEQYF.

Only a few counts were recorded for this clonotype. This sequence joins TRBV24-1 and TRBJ2-1, with 8 bases matching TRBD2. Trimming removed 5 bases from V and 0 bases from J; junction bases left unmatched: 8. Germline V lookup: CDR1 KGHDR, CDR2 SFDVKD. The CDR3 totals 17 residues. For the CDR3, the DNA is TGTGCCACCAGTGGGTTTGGCGGGAGGAGCTCCTACAATGAGCAGTTCTTC. This translates into CATSGFGGRSSYNEQFF.

V usage is TRBV18 and J usage is TRBJ2-2, with 7 nucleotides matching TRBD2. CDR3 length equals 17 residues. Unmatched junction bases numbered 5, after V lost 1 base and J lost 0 bases. CDR1 is KGHSH, CDR2 LQKENI, per germline. CDR3 protein: CASSPRGGAANTGELFF. The CDR3 DNA reads TGTGCCAGCTCACCACGGGGGGGAGCCGCGAACACCGGGGAGCTGTTTTTT.

This clonotype was detected only a few times. This rearrangement joins TRBV5-1 to TRBJ2-3, with 7 nucleotides matching TRBD1. V lost 0 bases and J lost 0; bases outside the gene matches: 4. The CDR3 extends over 16 amino acids. Germline V gene sequence: CDR1 SGHRS, CDR2 YFSETQ. The chain's CDR3 is CASSLALGQSTDTQYF. For the CDR3, the DNA is TGCGCCAGCAGCTTGGCTTTGGGACAGAGCACAGATACGCAGTATTTT. The complete variable domain, with remaining parts taken from reference TRBV5-1 and TRBJ2-3, reads KAGVTQTPRYLIKTRGQQVTLSCSPISGHRSVSWYQQTPGQGLQFLFEYFSETQRNKGNFPGRFSGRQFSNSRSEMNVSTLELGDSALYLCASSLALGQSTDTQYFGPGTRLTVL.

The chain carries TRBV9 and TRBJ2-3; a possible D gene is TRBD1 (5 bases). With 1 base removed from V and 1 base from J, the gap between germline ends came to 10 bases. This CDR3 region has 15 residues. Germline V CDR1 and CDR2: SGDLS, YYNGEE. The CDR3 bases are TGTGCCAGCAGCGTACTCGTGGGGCGCACAGATACGCAGTATTTT. It yields the protein CASSVLVGRTDTQYF.

This clonotype was detected a few times. The rearrangement joins TRBV12-3 or TRBV12-4 to TRBJ1-2; 7 bases agree with TRBD1. With V trimmed by 7 bases and J by 8 bases, 22 bases remained unmatched. This CDR3 is 17 amino acids long. The CDR3 bases are TGTGCCAGCACGGAGCAAGGGATTCTGATTACAGGGGCCGGCTACACCTTC. Translated: CASTEQGILITGAGYTF.

This clonotype was counted only a few times. This chain uses TRBV7-2 with TRBJ2-7, with D uncertain. The germline V and J ends were trimmed by 1 base and 6 bases, with 10 bases remaining between them. Germline-derived CDR1 and CDR2 are SGHTA and FQGNSA. The CDR3 is 13 amino acids. CDR3 nucleotide sequence: TGTGCCAGCAGCTTAGTGGGAATAGGCGAGCAGTACTTC. Residues: CASSLVGIGEQYF.

J is TRBJ2-5 and V is TRBV20-1, with unresolved D. CDR3 size: 11 residues. Germline CDR1 DFQATT, CDR2 SNEGSKA (reference sequence). V was clipped by 5 bases and J by 3 bases, with 7 bases between them. The CDR3 nucleotides are TGCAGTGCTCGGGCAGAAGAGACCCAGTACTTC. Translated: CSARAEETQYF.

This clonotype has only a few counts. The V gene is TRBV10-3, the J gene TRBJ2-3, with 11 bases fitting TRBD2. The CDR3 has 16 amino acids. The germline V gene encodes CDR1 ENHRY and CDR2 SYGVKD. Unmatched junction bases numbered 6, after V lost 6 bases and J lost 1 base. This CDR3 reads CAIRKTSGIGTDTQYF. CDR3 coding DNA: TGTGCCATCAGAAAGACTAGCGGGATTGGCACAGATACGCAGTATTTT.

This clonotype has at least ten counts. V and J are TRBV5-1 and TRBJ2-1; 8 bases map to TRBD1. Germline V CDR1 and CDR2: SGHRS, YFSETQ. The trim removed 3 bases at V and 4 bases at J, leaving 6 bases unmatched. The length of the CDR3 is 15 residues. CDR3 in amino acids: CASSSQGVRYNEQFF. CDR3 bases: TGCGCCAGCAGCTCACAGGGGGTCCGTTACAATGAGCAGTTCTTC.

The chain links TRBV7-2 to TRBJ1-1, with D maybe TRBD1 (5 bases). The germline V gene encodes CDR1 SGHTA and CDR2 FQGNSA. V lost 5 bases, J lost 7 bases, and 17 bases lay in between. The CDR3 length is 14 residues. Here the CDR3 reads CASSLRGVRDEAFF. The CDR3, as DNA: TGTGCCAGCAGCCTCCGGGGGGTCAGGGATGAAGCTTTCTTT.

The V gene is TRBV6-4, the J gene TRBJ2-1; 8 nucleotides line up with TRBD2. The germline CDR1 and CDR2 sequences are MRHNA and SNTAGT. The length of the CDR3 is 16 residues. V was clipped by 6 bases and J by 9 bases; unmatched bases: 16. CDR3 sequence reads: CASSAYESGSRSEQFF. CDR3 in DNA: TGTGCCAGCAGCGCTTACGAGAGCGGGAGTAGGAGTGAGCAGTTCTTC.

V gene TRBV12-3 or TRBV12-4 combines with J gene TRBJ1-2; D might be TRBD1 (6 bases). V dropped 0 bases and J dropped 10 bases, with 9 bases sitting between them. The CDR3 has 12 residues. In DNA form, the CDR3 reads TGTGCCAGCAGTTTAGCCACAGGGCCCTACACCTTC. Its protein is CASSLATGPYTF.

This chain connects TRBV20-1 to TRBJ2-7, with TRBD2 matching over 13 bases. The trim removed 5 bases at V and 7 bases at J, leaving 5 bases unmatched. Germline assignment: CDR1 DFQATT and CDR2 SNEGSKA (reference sequence). The CDR3 length is 13 residues. DNA for the CDR3: TGCAGTGCTGTACTAGCGGGAGGGCGGGAGCAGTACTTC. Translation gives CSAVLAGGREQYF.

This clonotype was counted only a few times. The genes are TRBV15 and TRBJ2-3; D not certain. The CDR3 contains 12 residues. V was pared by 1 base and J by 6 bases, with 5 bases between. Looked up from germline, CDR1 is LNHNV and CDR2 is YYDKDF (reference sequence). DNA for the CDR3: TGTGCCACCAGCAGAGCGCTGGATACGCAGTATTTT. Amino acids: CATSRALDTQYF. Based on the CDR3 plus reference TRBV15 and TRBJ2-3, the full variable domain is DAMVIQNPRYQVTQFGKPVTLSCSQTLNHNVMYWYQQKSSQAPKLLFHYYDKDFNNEADTPDNFQSRRPNTSFCFLDIRSPGLGDTAMYLCATSRALDTQYFGPGTRLTVL.

This clonotype was observed many times. The J gene is TRBJ1-1, the V gene TRBV20-1, with D uncertain. Trimming cost V 2 bases and J 3 bases, with 10 bases left between them. The CDR3 sequence is 13 residues long. The germline V gene encodes CDR1 DFQATT and CDR2 SNEGSKA (reference sequence). CDR3 sequence: CSARPDVHTEAFF. DNA of the CDR3: TGCAGTGCTAGACCCGACGTACACACTGAAGCTTTCTTT.

CDR3 DNA sequence: TGCAGTGCTAGCCACCGGGATAACAATGAGCAGTTCTTC. Translation: CSASHRDNNEQFF. The rearrangement joins TRBV20-1 to TRBJ2-1; the D gene is possibly TRBD2 (5 bases). Trimming shortened V by 3 bases and J by 5 bases, and 11 bases separated the two germline ends. CDR1 and CDR2 from the germline V gene are DFQATT and SNEGSKA (reference sequence). The CDR3 has 13 amino acids.

The V and J genes are TRBV15 and TRBJ1-1; 9 bases match TRBD1. V lost 0 bases and J lost 6; bases outside the gene matches: 5. The CDR3 is 15 residues long. The germline CDR1 and CDR2 sequences are LNHNV and YYDKDF (reference sequence). The CDR3 nucleotides are TGTGCCACCAGCAGAGAGGACAGGGGATCGCCTGAAGCTTTCTTT. It translates to CATSREDRGSPEAFF.

This chain links TRBV12-3 or TRBV12-4 with TRBJ2-2; D remains unclear. Trimming pared 11 bases from V and 6 bases from J, leaving 16 bases between. The CDR3 is made up of 13 amino acids. CDR3 sequence: CASEAAGAGELFF. Here the CDR3 DNA reads TGTGCCTCAGAGGCGGCTGGGGCCGGGGAGCTGTTTTTT.

This chain links TRBV20-1 with TRBJ2-5; D may be TRBD2 (5 bases). The CDR3 is made up of 15 amino acids. Germline-derived CDR1 and CDR2 are DFQATT and SNEGSKA (reference sequence). V shed 0 bases and J shed 5 bases, with 16 bases lying between them. The CDR3 here is CSARDDTRPGETQYF. CDR3 sequence (DNA): TGCAGTGCTAGAGACGATACCAGGCCGGGGGAGACCCAGTACTTC.

This rearrangement joins TRBV6-1 to TRBJ2-3; no reliable D call. The ends were cut back, 6 bases at V and 4 bases at J, with 8 bases in the middle. From germline, CDR1 is MNHNS and CDR2 SASEGT. The CDR3 runs to 12 residues. Here the CDR3 reads CASSPRSDTQYF. The DNA for the CDR3 is TGTGCCAGCAGCCCCCGGTCAGATACGCAGTATTTT.

This clonotype has just a few counts. This chain links TRBV12-3 or TRBV12-4 with TRBJ2-6; D remains unclear. This CDR3 region has 15 residues. Trimming pared 5 bases from V and 0 bases from J, leaving 8 bases between. In nucleotides, the CDR3 is TGTGCCAGCAGTGAGACTGCCTCTGGGGCCAACGTCCTGACTTTC. This encodes CASSETASGANVLTF.

This clonotype was seen a few times. V and J are TRBV29-1 and TRBJ2-3; 10 nucleotides line up with TRBD2. Germline CDR1 and CDR2: SQVTM and ANQGSEA. V trimming: 0 bases; J trimming: 6 bases; junction bases outside the gene matches: 12. The length of the CDR3 is 17 residues. The CDR3 spells CSVEDPRSGRAVDTQYF. The CDR3 DNA reads TGCAGCGTTGAAGACCCCAGGAGCGGGAGGGCCGTTGATACGCAGTATTTT.